This TCR beta chain came from a study of cytomegalovirus exposure and HLA in healthy donors. Overall study context: Clustering assigned roughly 81% of the roughly 370 genotyped donors to the Caucasian-associated ancestry cluster. Study observations and caveats: Productive rates of about 90% or about 30% were seen for most TCR beta V segments in an earlier analysis. A later analysis found common viral pathogens apparently linked to several of the most significant clusters.

The PCR used 60 Vbeta and 13 Jbeta primers. Here immunoSEQ multiplex PCR was the method, and the copy in TCRdb shows in-frame clones only, minus some. The top ten hold 0.47% of the sample, which has around 210,000 clones, 78% seen once. The CDR3 is 17 amino acids. Germline CDR1 GTSNPN, CDR2 SVGIG (reference sequence). V trimming: 0 bases; J trimming: 7 bases; junction bases outside the gene matches: 10. As for this clone: Its cognate antigen is unknown.

This clonotype originated in a boy between 10 and 17 years old in good health and CMV-seronegative. The chain carries TRBV30 and TRBJ1-3; 12 bases are a match to TRBD1. Sample: PBMCs. CDR3 loop: CAWSVGTGGLGRNTIYF. The CDR3, as DNA: TGTGCCTGGAGTGTCGGGACAGGGGGCTTAGGAAGGAACACCATATATTTT.